The clone carrying this T cell receptor beta chain was picked up one time. V dropped 1 base and J dropped 4; count of bases not matched to a gene: 10. The CDR3 has 18 residues. The V gene's germline CDR1 is GTSNPN and CDR2 SVGIG (reference sequence). The data belong to a study of blood T cell repertoires in COVID-19. Profiling relied on immunoSEQ multiplex PCR, and the TCRdb table lists in-frame clones only, not all of them. Of about 350,000 clones in the sample, over 75% were seen once. Sequencing was done on a sample of PBMCs or T cells enriched from blood (not recorded which). This chain uses TRBV30 with TRBJ1-6, with 10 bases aligning to TRBD1. The receptor comes from a woman aged 30 to 39 who had recovered from COVID-19. The CDR3 here is CAWSARQGALWYNSPLHF. The CDR3 DNA follows: TGTGCCTGGAGTGCACGACAGGGGGCGCTTTGGTATAATTCACCCCTCCACTTT.